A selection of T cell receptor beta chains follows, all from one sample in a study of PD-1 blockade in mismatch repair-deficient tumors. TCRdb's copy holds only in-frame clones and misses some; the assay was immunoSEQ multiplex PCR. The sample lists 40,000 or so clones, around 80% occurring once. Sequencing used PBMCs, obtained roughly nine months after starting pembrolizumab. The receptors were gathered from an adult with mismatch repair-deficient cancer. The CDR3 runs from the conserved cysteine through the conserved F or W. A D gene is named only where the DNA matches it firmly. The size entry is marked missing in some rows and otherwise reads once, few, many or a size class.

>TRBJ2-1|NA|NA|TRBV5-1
CASSFREGARNEQFF
TGCGCCAGCAGCTTCCGGGAGGGGGCAAGGAATGAGCAGTTCTTC
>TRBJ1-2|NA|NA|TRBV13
CASSLTPAEGYTF
TGTGCCAGCAGCCTTACACCTGCGGAAGGCTACACCTTC
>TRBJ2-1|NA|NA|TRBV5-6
CASSLGNIWEQFF
TGTGCCAGCAGCCTCGGGAATATTTGGGAGCAGTTCTTC
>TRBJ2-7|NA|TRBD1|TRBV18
CASSPAGQGKYEQYF
TGTGCCAGCTCACCAGCGGGACAGGGTAAATACGAGCAGTACTTC
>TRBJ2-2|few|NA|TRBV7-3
CASSPRGTLNTGELFF
TGTGCCAGCAGCCCAAGGGGGACACTTAACACCGGGGAGCTGTTTTTT
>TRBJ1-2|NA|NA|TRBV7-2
CASSLASYGYTF
TGTGCCAGCAGCTTAGCCAGCTATGGCTACACCTTC
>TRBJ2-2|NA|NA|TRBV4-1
CASSHTTGLFNGELFF
TGCGCCAGCAGCCATACAACAGGGTTATTTAACGGGGAGCTGTTTTTT
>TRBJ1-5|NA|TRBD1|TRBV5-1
CASSFTGDQPQHF
TGCGCCAGCAGCTTCACAGGGGATCAGCCCCAGCATTTT
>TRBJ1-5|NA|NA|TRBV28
CASSLTGIGNQPQHF
TGTGCCAGCAGTTTAACGGGGATTGGCAATCAGCCCCAGCATTTT
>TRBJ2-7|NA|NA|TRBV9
CASSVGHKEYEQYF
TGTGCCAGCAGCGTAGGGCATAAGGAGTACGAGCAGTACTTC
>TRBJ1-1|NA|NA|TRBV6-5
CASSYSAGDTEAFF
TGTGCCAGCAGTTACTCCGCGGGGGACACTGAAGCTTTCTTT
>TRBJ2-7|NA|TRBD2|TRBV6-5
CASKAGLATRYEQYF
TGTGCCAGTAAGGCCGGACTAGCGACCAGATACGAGCAGTACTTC
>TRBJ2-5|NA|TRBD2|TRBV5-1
CASSPGLAGFQETQYF
TGCGCCAGCAGCCCGGGACTAGCGGGATTCCAAGAGACCCAGTACTTC
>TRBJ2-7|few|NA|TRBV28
CASSPVGGPHYEQYF
TGTGCCAGCAGTCCGGTCGGAGGGCCGCACTACGAGCAGTACTTC
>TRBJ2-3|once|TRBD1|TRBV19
CASSVGQSTDTQYF
TGTGCCAGTAGTGTGGGACAGAGCACAGATACGCAGTATTTT
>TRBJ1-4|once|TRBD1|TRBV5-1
CASSILGQVDEKLFF
TGCGCCAGCAGTATCCTGGGACAGGTAGATGAAAAACTGTTTTTT
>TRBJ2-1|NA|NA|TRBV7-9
CANSRRGSSYNEQFF
TGTGCCAACTCACGGCGGGGTAGCTCCTACAATGAGCAGTTCTTC
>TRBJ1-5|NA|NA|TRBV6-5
CASSYSRDQPQHF
TGTGCCAGCAGTTACTCCAGGGATCAGCCCCAGCATTTT
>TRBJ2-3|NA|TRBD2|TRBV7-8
CASSRAGTSGRATDTQYF
TGTGCCAGCAGCAGAGCCGGGACTAGCGGGAGGGCTACAGATACGCAGTATTTT
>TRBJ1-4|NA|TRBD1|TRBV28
CASSPGQGGKLFF
TGTGCCAGCAGTCCTGGACAGGGGGGGAAACTGTTTTTT
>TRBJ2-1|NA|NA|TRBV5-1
CASSPDSVYNEQFF
TGCGCCAGCAGCCCGGACAGTGTCTACAATGAGCAGTTCTTC
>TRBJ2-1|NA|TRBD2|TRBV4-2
CASRTEGGREYNEQFF
TGTGCCAGCAGAACCGAAGGCGGGAGAGAGTACAATGAGCAGTTCTTC
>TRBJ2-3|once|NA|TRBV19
CASSPPGVSTDTQYF
TGTGCCAGTAGTCCCCCAGGGGTTAGCACAGATACGCAGTATTTT
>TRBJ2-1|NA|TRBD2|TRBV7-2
CASSLEGGSSYNEQFF
TGTGCCAGCAGCTTAGAGGGCGGGAGCTCCTACAATGAGCAGTTCTTC
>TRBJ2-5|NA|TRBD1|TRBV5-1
CASRSQGSQETQYF
TGCGCCAGCAGATCACAGGGGTCCCAAGAGACCCAGTACTTC
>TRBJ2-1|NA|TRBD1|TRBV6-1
CASSAGQGAHNEQFF
TGTGCCAGCAGTGCGGGACAGGGGGCGCACAATGAGCAGTTCTTC
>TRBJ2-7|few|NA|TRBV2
CASSAAYEQYF
TGTGCCAGCAGTGCGGCCTACGAGCAGTACTTC
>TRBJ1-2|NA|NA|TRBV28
CASSLATAYRTF
TGTGCCAGCAGTTTGGCGACAGCTTACCGGACCTTC
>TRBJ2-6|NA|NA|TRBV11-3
CASSLDGSWANVLTF
TGTGCCAGCAGCTTAGATGGGAGTTGGGCCAACGTCCTGACTTTC
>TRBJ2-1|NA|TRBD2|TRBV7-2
CASSQGTRIYEQFF
TGTGCCAGCAGCCAAGGGACTAGAATCTATGAGCAGTTCTTC
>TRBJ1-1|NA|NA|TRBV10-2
CASRITVNTEAFF
TGCGCCAGCAGGATTACAGTGAACACTGAAGCTTTCTTT
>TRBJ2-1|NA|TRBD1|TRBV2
CASTPDRDNEQFF
TGTGCCAGCACTCCGGACAGGGACAATGAGCAGTTCTTC
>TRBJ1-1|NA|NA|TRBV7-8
CASSARQSANTEAFF
TGTGCCAGCAGCGCAAGACAGAGCGCGAACACTGAAGCTTTCTTT
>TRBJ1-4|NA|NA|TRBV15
CATSRGSAAANEKLFF
TGTGCCACCAGCAGAGGTTCCGCGGCTGCTAATGAAAAACTGTTTTTT
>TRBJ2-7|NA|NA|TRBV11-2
CASSLGGSAYEQYF
TGTGCCAGCAGCTTAGGTGGCAGTGCCTACGAGCAGTACTTC
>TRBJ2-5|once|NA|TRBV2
CASSGQLLASETQYF
TGTGCCAGCAGTGGGCAGTTATTAGCATCGGAGACCCAGTACTTC
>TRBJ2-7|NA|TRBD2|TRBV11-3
CASSLLDRGGYEQYF
TGTGCCAGCAGCCTACTCGACCGGGGGGGCTACGAGCAGTACTTC
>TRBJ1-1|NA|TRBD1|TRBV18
CASSPVGQGDTEAFF
TGTGCCAGCTCACCAGTAGGCCAGGGGGACACTGAAGCTTTCTTT
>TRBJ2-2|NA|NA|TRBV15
CATSRDLGNTGELFF
TGTGCCACCAGCAGAGATCTCGGGAACACCGGGGAGCTGTTTTTT
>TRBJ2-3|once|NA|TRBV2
CASIRGSDTQYF
TGTGCCAGCATTAGGGGGTCAGATACGCAGTATTTT
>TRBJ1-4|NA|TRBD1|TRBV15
CATSRGGTGTEKLFF
TGTGCCACCAGCAGAGGCGGGACAGGGACTGAAAAACTGTTTTTT
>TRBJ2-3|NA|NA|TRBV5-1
CASSLGGASGQLNTQYF
TGCGCCAGCAGCTTAGGAGGAGCGAGCGGGCAACTAAATACGCAGTATTTT